One T cell receptor (beta chain) is described in this entry. Its antigen is still unknown. Qualities for individual bases were not recorded, and no much larger clone is one base off. The donors were healthy, HIV-negative adults who had no recently reported acute infections or vaccinations. All donors were Caucasian adults living in Nashville, Tennessee, USA. CD4+ T cells were enriched through magnetic negative selection, after which naive cells were positively selected on CD45RA and the remaining negative fraction served as the memory subset. Blood was obtained by leukapheresis, after which PBMCs were separated by Ficoll-Histopaque density gradient centrifugation and cryopreserved in liquid nitrogen vapor phase. Analytical flow cytometry was used to check the purity and quantity of every magnetically sorted T cell population. Genomic DNA was isolated from each sorted fraction and quantified by UV absorbance on a Nanodrop 2000c.

TCR CDR3 regions were amplified from genomic DNA by multiplex PCR using the deep immunoSEQ assay. Extracted genomic DNA from each cell subset was spread evenly across all wells of several immunoSEQ 96-well plates, with each plate serving as a replicate. For sorted subsets, about 0.2 ug genomic DNA, equal to 30,000 to 35,000 T cell genomes, was loaded into each replicate PCR. Purified libraries were measured with a Qubit 3.0 fluorometer, size-checked on a Bioanalyzer 2100, and measured again with the KAPA Library Quantification kit. Every immunoSEQ 96-well plate was sequenced on a dedicated single-read 150-cycle Illumina NextSeq 550 flow cell. Per the source publication's procedure: Because only junctional sequences without quality scores were contained in the immunoSEQ output, filtering matching that applied to full-length reads could not be performed. To assign V/J genes and CDR3, sequences were annotated using PyIR, a Python wrapper for IgBLAST v1.9, with IMGT germline references. Reads were filtered out if the reads had weak V/J assignments (E-value above 1e-6), no CDR3, stop codons, out-of-frame junctions, or ambiguous translated residues. V3J clonotypes were defined as sequences sharing an identical inferred V gene, J gene, and CDR3 amino acid sequence. The percentage overlap between two repertoires was calculated by dividing the number of shared unique clonotypes by the size of the smaller repertoire. Repertoire richness was assessed with RTK rarefaction, the Chao1 estimator, and Recon v2.1 estimates of unobserved clonotypes. Generation probabilities for all TCRbeta clonotypes obtained by the gDNA method from a handful of donors were computed using OLGA. TCRdb re-hosts the immuneACCESS table, in-frame sequences only. Its copies lack some clones; in the studies checked, an unresolved V gene accounts for under half of them, and the cause for the rest is not known. That table furnishes V, J and clone size, whereas the DNA furnished D and trimming. The sample profile shows some 360,000 clones; around four fifths of them were found once. More than 9% of the sample belongs to the ten largest clones.

For CDR1 and CDR2, the germline V gene lists SGHNT and YENEEA. Counted from cysteine to phenylalanine, this CDR3 has 13 amino acids. Only CDR3 DNA remains: 39 bases, in frame from the first base. A distance of 14 bases separates the germline ends of V and J, which lose 5 bases and 7 bases respectively. The sample belongs to a study of shared clonotypes between healthy human individuals (dated by TCRdb to 2019 to 2021). General notes on the study: A couple of women and a few men aged 18 to 49 years were included in the cohort. Per donor, leukapheresis produced somewhere between about 0.94 and 9.5 billion PBMCs. To increase sequencing depth and limit assay-specific biases, different laboratories used diverse techniques to prepare libraries and sequence TCR repertoires. Per donor, three plates each were used for CD4 naive and CD4 memory, two for CD8 naive, and one for CD8 memory. To estimate repertoire size and how much clonotypes are shared between individuals, the study performed deep sequencing of blood TCR repertoires from five healthy adults.

The paper's findings and limits, for the study overall: Rarefaction of sorted-subset datasets indicated incomplete sequencing despite the large sequencing depth. Compared with non-shared clonotypes, clonotypes shared by all four sorted-subset donors had higher generation probabilities. Sampling was restricted to blood, and TCR repertoires in tissues likely differ from the TCR repertoires found in blood. Based on pairwise subsampling, the degree of clonotype sharing among donors was expected to be affected by sequencing depth. When a handful of donors were compared, the shared fraction of clonotypes was about 5.5% for naive CD4, about 4% for naive CD8, 2.3% for memory CD4, and about 0.36% for memory CD8. Estimated clonotype richness was generally larger for naive than for memory subsets. Because the study included only a small number of donors, the genetic and exposure-history diversity represented was limited.

This TCR was sampled from a man aged 25-45 years in good health. This receptor chain uses TRBV11-3 and TRBJ2-5; the D gene could be TRBD1 or TRBD2, each one agreeing over 5 bases. Sequencing input: memory CD4+ T cells sorted from blood. Per the publication, the cell subset or site label means: CD45RA-negative fraction. The CDR3 in this case is CASSPESGGTQYF. The base sequence is TGTGCCAGCAGCCCCGAGTCTGGGGGGACCCAGTACTTC.